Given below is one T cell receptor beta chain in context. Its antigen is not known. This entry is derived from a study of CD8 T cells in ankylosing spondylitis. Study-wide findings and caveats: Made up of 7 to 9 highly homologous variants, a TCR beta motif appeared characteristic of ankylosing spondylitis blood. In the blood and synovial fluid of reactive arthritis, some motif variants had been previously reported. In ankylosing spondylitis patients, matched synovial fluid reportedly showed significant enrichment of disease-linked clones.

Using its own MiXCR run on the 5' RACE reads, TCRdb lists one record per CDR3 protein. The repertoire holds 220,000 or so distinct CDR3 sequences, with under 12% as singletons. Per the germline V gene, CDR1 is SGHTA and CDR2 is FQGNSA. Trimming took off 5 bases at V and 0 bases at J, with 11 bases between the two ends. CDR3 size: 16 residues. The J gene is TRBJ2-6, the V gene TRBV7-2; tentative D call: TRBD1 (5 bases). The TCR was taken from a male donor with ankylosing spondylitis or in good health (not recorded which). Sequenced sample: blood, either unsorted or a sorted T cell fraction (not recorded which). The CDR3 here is CASSDARGSGANVLTF. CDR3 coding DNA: TGTGCCAGCAGCGACGCAAGGGGCTCTGGGGCCAACGTCCTGACTTTC.